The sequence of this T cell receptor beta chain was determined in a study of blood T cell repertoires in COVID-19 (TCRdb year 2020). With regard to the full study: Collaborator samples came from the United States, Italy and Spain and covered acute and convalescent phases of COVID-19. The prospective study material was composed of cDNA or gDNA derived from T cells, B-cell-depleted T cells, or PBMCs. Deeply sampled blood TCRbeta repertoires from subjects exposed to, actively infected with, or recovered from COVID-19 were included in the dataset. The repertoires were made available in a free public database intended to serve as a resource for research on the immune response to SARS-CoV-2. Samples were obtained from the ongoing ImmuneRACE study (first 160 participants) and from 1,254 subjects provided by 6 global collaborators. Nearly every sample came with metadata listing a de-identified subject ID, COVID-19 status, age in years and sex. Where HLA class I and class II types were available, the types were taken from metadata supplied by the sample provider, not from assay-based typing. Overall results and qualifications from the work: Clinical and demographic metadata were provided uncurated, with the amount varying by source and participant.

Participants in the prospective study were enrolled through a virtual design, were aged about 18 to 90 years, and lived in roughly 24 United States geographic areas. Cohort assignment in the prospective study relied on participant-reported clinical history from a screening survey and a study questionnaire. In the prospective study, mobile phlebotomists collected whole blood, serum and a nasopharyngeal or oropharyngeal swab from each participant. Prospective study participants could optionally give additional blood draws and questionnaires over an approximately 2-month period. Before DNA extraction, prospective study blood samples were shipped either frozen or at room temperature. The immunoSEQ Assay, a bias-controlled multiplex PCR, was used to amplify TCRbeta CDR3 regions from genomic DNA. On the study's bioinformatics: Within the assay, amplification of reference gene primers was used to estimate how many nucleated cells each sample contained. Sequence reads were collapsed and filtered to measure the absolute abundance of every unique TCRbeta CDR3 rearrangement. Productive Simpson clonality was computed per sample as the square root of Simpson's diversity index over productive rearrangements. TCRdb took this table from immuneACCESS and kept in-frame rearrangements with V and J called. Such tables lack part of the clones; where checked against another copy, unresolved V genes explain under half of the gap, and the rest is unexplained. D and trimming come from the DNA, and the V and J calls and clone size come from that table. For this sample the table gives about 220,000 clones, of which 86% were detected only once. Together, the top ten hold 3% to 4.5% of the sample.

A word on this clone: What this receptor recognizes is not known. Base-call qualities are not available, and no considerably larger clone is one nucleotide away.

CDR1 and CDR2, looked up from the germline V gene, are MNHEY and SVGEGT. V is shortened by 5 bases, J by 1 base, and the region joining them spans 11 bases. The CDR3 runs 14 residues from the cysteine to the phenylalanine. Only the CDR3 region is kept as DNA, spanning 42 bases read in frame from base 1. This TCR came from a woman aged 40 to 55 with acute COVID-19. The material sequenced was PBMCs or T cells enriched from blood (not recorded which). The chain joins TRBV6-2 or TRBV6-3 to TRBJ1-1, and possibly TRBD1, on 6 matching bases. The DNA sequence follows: TGTGCCAGCAGTGACACCAGGGGGAACACTGAAGCTTTCTTT. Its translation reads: CASSDTRGNTEAFF.